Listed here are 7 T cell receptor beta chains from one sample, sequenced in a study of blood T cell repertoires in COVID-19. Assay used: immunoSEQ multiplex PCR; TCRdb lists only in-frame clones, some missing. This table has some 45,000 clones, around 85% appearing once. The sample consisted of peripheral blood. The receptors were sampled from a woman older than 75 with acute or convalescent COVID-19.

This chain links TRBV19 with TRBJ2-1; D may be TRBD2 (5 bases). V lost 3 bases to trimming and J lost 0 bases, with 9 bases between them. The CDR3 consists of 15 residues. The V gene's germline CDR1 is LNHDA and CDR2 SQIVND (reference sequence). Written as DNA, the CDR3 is TGTGCCAGTAGTATGATCGGGGTCTCCTACAATGAGCAGTTCTTC. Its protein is CASSMIGVSYNEQFF.

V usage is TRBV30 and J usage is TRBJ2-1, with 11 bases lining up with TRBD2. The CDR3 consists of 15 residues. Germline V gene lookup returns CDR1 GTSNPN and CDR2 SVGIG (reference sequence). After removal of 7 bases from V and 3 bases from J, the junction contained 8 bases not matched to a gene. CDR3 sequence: CAFSGLAGNYNEQFF. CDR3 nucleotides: TGTGCCTTTTCCGGACTAGCGGGTAACTACAATGAGCAGTTCTTC.

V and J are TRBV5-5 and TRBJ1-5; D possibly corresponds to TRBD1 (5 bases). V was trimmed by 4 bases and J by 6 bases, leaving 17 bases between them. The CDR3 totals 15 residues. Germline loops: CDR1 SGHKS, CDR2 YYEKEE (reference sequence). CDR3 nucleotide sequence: TGTGCCAGCAGCCCGGACGGGCGGGGGGGTCAGCCCCAGCATTTT. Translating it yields CASSPDGRGGQPQHF.

This CDR3 reads CASSTRAGGGDTEAFF. The CDR3 DNA reads TGTGCCAGCTCAACACGAGCGGGAGGGGGAGACACTGAAGCTTTCTTT. The J gene is TRBJ1-1, the V gene TRBV18, with D perhaps matching TRBD1 (6 bases). Germline CDR1 KGHSH, CDR2 LQKENI. There are 16 residues in the CDR3. Between the trimmed V and J ends, which lost 5 bases and 3 bases, there was a span of 19 bases.

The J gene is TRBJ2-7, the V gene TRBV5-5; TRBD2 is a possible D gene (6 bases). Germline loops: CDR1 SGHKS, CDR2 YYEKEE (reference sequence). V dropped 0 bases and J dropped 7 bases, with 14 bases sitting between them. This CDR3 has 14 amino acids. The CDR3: CASSLGEGLREQYF. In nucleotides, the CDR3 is TGTGCCAGCAGCTTGGGAGAGGGACTTAGAGAGCAGTACTTC.

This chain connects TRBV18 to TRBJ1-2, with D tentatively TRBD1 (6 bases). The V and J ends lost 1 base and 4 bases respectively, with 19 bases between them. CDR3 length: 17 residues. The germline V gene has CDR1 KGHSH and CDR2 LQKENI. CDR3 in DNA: TGTGCCAGCTCACCACTTTTCGATGGGGGCAGCACCTATGGCTACACCTTC. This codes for CASSPLFDGGSTYGYTF.

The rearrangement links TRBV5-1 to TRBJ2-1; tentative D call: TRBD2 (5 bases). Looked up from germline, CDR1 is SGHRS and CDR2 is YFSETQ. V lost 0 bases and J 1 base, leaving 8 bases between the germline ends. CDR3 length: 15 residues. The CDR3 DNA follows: TGCGCCAGCAGCTTGGCTGGGGAGTCCTACAATGAGCAGTTCTTC. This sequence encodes CASSLAGESYNEQFF.